This T cell receptor beta chain was sequenced during a study of blood T cell repertoires in COVID-19 (TCRdb year 2020). Study-level background: Collaborator samples came from the United States, Italy and Spain and covered acute and convalescent phases of COVID-19. Sample metadata almost always included a de-identified subject ID, COVID-19 status, age in years and sex. The repertoires were released in a freely available public database intended as a resource for research on the immune response to SARS-CoV-2. Where HLA class I and class II types were available, the types were taken from metadata supplied by the sample provider, not from assay-based typing. The samples were drawn from two sources: the first 160 participants of the ongoing ImmuneRACE study, and 1,254 subjects contributed by 6 global collaborators. The prospective study material was composed of cDNA or gDNA derived from T cells, B-cell-depleted T cells, or PBMCs. The dataset comprised deeply sampled blood TCRbeta repertoires from subjects exposed to, actively infected with, or recovered from COVID-19.

Whole blood was collected in K2EDTA tubes by collaborating institutions according to the institutions' own protocols. For TCRbeta analysis, collaborators shipped samples as frozen whole blood, isolated PBMCs, or DNA extracted from either of those sample types. The study at large found these results: How much clinical and demographic metadata was included differed by source and by participant, and the metadata was provided uncurated.

From a lookup of the germline V gene, CDR1 and CDR2 are LGHNA and YNFKEQ. The V end loses 3 bases and the J end loses 0 bases, and a stretch of 12 bases separates them. The CDR3 starts with the cysteine, ends with the phenylalanine, and has 17 residues. The only DNA kept is the CDR3, 51 bases in frame from the first base. Concerning this clone: Its target antigen remains unknown. Per-base quality was not reported, and no clone a single base away is much larger than it.

TCRbeta CDR3 regions were amplified from genomic DNA using the immunoSEQ Assay, a bias-controlled multiplex PCR. The published analysis was carried out like this. Within the assay, amplification of reference gene primers was used to estimate how many nucleated cells each sample contained. To quantify the absolute abundance of each unique TCRbeta CDR3 rearrangement, sequence reads were collapsed and filtered. For each sample, productive Simpson clonality was calculated as the square root of Simpson's diversity index across productive rearrangements. Drawn from immuneACCESS, this table holds only the in-frame rearrangements with V and J called that TCRdb kept. Clones are partly lost; checked studies trace under half to an unresolved V gene and leave the rest unexplained. The V and J calls and clone size are taken from that table; D and trimming were inferred from the DNA. The table for this sample lists approximately 61,000 clones; 88% of them were counted only once. The biggest ten clones account for approximately 18% of the sample.

Sequences were obtained from peripheral blood. This sequence uses TRBV4-2 and TRBJ1-6; TRBD1 is possibly the D segment (5 matching bases). The clonotype comes from a woman older than 75 with active COVID-19. The CDR3 protein is CASSQPTASSYNSPLHF. DNA sequence: TGTGCCAGCAGCCAGCCGACAGCGAGCTCCTATAATTCACCCCTCCACTTT.